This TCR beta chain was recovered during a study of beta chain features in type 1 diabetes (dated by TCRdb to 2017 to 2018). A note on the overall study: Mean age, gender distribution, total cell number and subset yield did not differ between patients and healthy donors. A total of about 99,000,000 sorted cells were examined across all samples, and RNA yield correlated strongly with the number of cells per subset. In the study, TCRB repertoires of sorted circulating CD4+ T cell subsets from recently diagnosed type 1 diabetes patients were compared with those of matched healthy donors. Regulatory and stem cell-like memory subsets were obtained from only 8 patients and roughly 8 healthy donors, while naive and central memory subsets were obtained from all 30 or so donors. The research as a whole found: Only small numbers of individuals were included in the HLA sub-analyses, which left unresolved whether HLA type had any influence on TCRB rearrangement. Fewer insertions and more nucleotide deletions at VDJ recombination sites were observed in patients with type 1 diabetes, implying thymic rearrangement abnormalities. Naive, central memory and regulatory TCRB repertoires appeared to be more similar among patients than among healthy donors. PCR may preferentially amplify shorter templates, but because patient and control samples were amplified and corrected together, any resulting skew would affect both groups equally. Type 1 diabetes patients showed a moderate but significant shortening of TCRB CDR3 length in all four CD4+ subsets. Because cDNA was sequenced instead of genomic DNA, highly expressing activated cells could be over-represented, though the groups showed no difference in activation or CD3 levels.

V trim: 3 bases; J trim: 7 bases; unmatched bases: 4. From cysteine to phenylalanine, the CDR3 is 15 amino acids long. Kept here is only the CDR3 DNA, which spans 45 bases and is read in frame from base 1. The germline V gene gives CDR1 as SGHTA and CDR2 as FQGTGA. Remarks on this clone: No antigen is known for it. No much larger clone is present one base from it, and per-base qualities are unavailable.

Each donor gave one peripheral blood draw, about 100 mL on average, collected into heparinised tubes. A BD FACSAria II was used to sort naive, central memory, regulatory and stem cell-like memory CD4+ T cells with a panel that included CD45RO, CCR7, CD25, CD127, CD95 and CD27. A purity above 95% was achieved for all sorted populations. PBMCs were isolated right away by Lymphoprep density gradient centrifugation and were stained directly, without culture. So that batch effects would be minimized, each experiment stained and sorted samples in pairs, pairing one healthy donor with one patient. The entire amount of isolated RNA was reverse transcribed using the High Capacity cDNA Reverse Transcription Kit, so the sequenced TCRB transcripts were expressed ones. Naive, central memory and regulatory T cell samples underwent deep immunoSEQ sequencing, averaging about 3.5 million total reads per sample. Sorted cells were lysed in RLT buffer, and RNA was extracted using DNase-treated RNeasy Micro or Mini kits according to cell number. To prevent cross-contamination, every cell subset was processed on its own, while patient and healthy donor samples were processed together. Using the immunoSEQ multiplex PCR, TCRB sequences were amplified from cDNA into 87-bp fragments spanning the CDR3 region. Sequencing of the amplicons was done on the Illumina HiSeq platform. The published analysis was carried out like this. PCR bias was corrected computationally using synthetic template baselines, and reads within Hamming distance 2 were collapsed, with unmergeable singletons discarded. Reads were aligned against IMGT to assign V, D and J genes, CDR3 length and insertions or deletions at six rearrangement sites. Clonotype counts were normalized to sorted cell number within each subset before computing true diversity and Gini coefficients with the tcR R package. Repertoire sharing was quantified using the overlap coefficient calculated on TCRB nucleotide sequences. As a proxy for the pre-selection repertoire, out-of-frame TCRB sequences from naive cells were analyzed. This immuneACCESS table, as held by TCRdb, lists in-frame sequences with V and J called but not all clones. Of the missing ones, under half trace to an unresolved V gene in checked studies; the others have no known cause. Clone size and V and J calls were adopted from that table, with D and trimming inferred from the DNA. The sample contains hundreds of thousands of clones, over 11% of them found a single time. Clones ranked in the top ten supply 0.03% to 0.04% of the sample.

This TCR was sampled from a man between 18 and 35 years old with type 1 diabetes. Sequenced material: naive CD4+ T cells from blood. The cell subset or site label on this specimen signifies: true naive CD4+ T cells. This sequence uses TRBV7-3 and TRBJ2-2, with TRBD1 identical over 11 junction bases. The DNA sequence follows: TGTGCCAGCAGCTTCGGACAGGGGGCAAACGGGGAGCTGTTTTTT. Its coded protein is CASSFGQGANGELFF.